Below, 4 T cell receptor beta chains from the same sample are listed, as sequenced in a study of blood T cell repertoires in COVID-19. Only in-frame clones appear in the TCRdb table, and some are missing; sequencing was by immunoSEQ multiplex PCR. The repertoire holds 450,000 or so clones, with around 90% as singletons. Input material: peripheral blood. These receptor sequences come from a man between 18 and 35 years old with COVID-19, enrolled during active disease.

The V call is TRBV3-1 (or the pseudogene TRBV3-2), the J call TRBJ1-5; D not resolved. CDR1 is LGHDT, CDR2 YNNKEL, per germline (reference sequence). Trimming cost V 7 bases and J 3 bases, with 16 bases left between them. The CDR3 runs 15 residues. This CDR3 is CASTGWHGDNQPQHF. CDR3 nucleotide sequence: TGTGCCAGCACCGGCTGGCACGGGGACAATCAGCCCCAGCATTTT.

The rearrangement links TRBV11-2 to TRBJ2-1; 9 nucleotides match TRBD2. Per the germline V gene, CDR1 is SGHAT and CDR2 is FQNNGV. The CDR3 runs to 14 residues. Losses at the gene ends were 1 base for V and 5 bases for J; bases not matched to a gene: 0. The CDR3 region is CASSLASGDNEQFF. In DNA, the CDR3 is TGTGCCAGCAGCTTAGCTAGCGGGGACAATGAGCAGTTCTTC. Full variable domain (missing parts from reference TRBV11-2 and TRBJ2-1): EAGVAQSPRYKIIEKRQSVAFWCNPISGHATLYWYQQILGQGPKLLIQFQNNGVVDDSQLPKDRFSAERLKGVDSTLKIQPAKLEDSAVYLCASSLASGDNEQFFGPGTRLTVL.

The chain recombines TRBV27 with TRBJ2-7, with D possibly being TRBD1 (6 bases). Trimming removed 8 bases from V and 0 bases from J, with 11 bases in between. This CDR3 has 13 amino acids. Germline V gene lookup returns CDR1 MNHEY and CDR2 SMNVEV (reference sequence). Written as DNA, the CDR3 is TGTGCCAGCGGTGCAGGGGACTCCTACGAGCAGTACTTC. Its translation is CASGAGDSYEQYF.

The chain couples TRBV7-3 to TRBJ2-7; 7 bases are shared with TRBD2. Germline-derived CDR1 and CDR2 are SGHTA and FQGTGA. The CDR3 loop spans 14 amino acids. V gave up 5 bases and J gave up 2 bases; unmatched junction bases: 6. The CDR3 nucleotides read TGTGCCAGCAGCGTAAATAGCGGGCCCTACGAGCAGTACTTC. It encodes CASSVNSGPYEQYF.